This T cell receptor beta chain was profiled in a study of T cell responses to AZD1222 COVID-19 vaccine. Assay used: immunoSEQ multiplex PCR; TCRdb lists only in-frame clones, some missing. The sample comprises about 140,000 clones, about nine tenths of which are singletons, and 1.7% rests with the top ten. Study conclusions and caveats: Nearly half of spike-specific TCRs reportedly target unmutated variant regions.

The CDR3 consists of 14 residues. In germline, CDR1 is SGHNT, CDR2 YYREEE (reference sequence). V dropped 5 bases and J dropped 0 bases, with 6 bases sitting between them. Points on this clone: Antigen unknown.

Sample: peripheral blood, taken on day 0 of AZD1222 vaccination. The chain links TRBV5-4 to TRBJ2-6; D is undetermined. The receptor's source is an adult in good health. CDR3 coding DNA: TGTGCCAGCAGTGAGAGCTCTGGGGCCAACGTCCTGACTTTC. Translated, it gives CASSESSGANVLTF.